These 10 T cell receptor beta chains were sequenced from one sample in a study of vaccination effects on CD4 cells after COVID-19. The table came from immunoSEQ multiplex PCR; TCRdb's copy has only in-frame clones and leaves some out. Of roughly 67,000 clones listed, 78% are singletons. No antigen has been assigned to these receptors. Viral peptide pool expansion of antigen-specific CD4+ T cells preceded sequencing in the ViraFEST assay. CD4+ T cells were isolated after around 10 days of culture. All vaccine recipients tested negative for nucleocapsid antibodies and had never contracted SARS-CoV-2 infection. The input for sequencing was CD4+ T cells from PBMCs cultured with SARS-CoV-2 spike peptides, taken before COVID-19 vaccination. Every receptor here comes from a human donor who received a COVID-19 vaccine.

This clone has just a few counts. The chain employs TRBV5-4 and TRBJ1-6; 9 positions agree with TRBD1. Germline assignment: CDR1 SGHNT and CDR2 YYREEE (reference sequence). J was trimmed by 7 bases and V by 5 bases; bases with no gene match: 7. This CDR3 has 15 amino acids. In DNA, the CDR3 is TGTGCCAGCAGGAGGGACAGGGCCTCAAATTCACCCCTCCACTTT. Translated: CASRRDRASNSPLHF. Together with reference TRBV5-4 and TRBJ1-6, the CDR3 gives the full variable domain: ETGVTQSPTHLIKTRGQQVTLRCSSQSGHNTVSWYQQALGQGPQFIFQYYREEENGRGNFPPRFSGLQFPNYSSELNVNALELDDSALYLCASRRDRASNSPLHFGNGTRLTVT.

For this clone: The sample has other DNA sequences that encode this CDR3 too. The chain links TRBV19 to TRBJ1-1; possible D gene TRBD1, 5 bases. CDR3 length equals 13 residues. Germline CDR1 LNHDA, CDR2 SQIVND (reference sequence). V was pared by 7 bases and J by 4 bases, with 13 bases between. CDR3 sequence: CASIQRGGTEAFF. In nucleotides, the CDR3 is TGTGCCAGTATACAACGGGGCGGCACTGAAGCTTTCTTT. The full variable domain, with the rest looked up from reference TRBV19 and TRBJ1-1, is DGGITQSPKYLFRKEGQNVTLSCEQNLNHDAMYWYRQDPGQGLRLIYYSQIVNDFQKGDIAEGYSVSREKKESFPLTVTSAQKNPTAFYLCASIQRGGTEAFFGQGTRLTVV.

This clone was recorded once. This chain uses TRBV18 with TRBJ2-2; 8 bases are a match to TRBD2. Germline values: CDR1 KGHSH, CDR2 LQKENI. J gave up 1 base and V 3 bases, and 7 bases lay outside the gene matches. This CDR3 is 17 amino acids long. The CDR3, as DNA: TGTGCCAGCTCACCCGCTGGGCTAGCGGGGAACACCGGGGAGCTGTTTTTT. It codes for CASSPAGLAGNTGELFF.

This chain connects TRBV12-3 or TRBV12-4 to TRBJ2-1; 7 nucleotides line up with TRBD2. The J segment lost 6 bases and the V segment lost 3 bases, leaving 2 bases of the junction unmatched. This CDR3 is built from 13 residues. CDR3 sequence (DNA): TGTGCCAGCAGTTTGTTAGCGGGCAATGAGCAGTTCTTC. It specifies CASSLLAGNEQFF.

Notes on this clone: The sample holds other DNA sequences that translate to the same CDR3. The chain links TRBV7-3 to TRBJ1-1; D unclear. The CDR3 has 13 amino acids. In germline, CDR1 is SGHTA, CDR2 FQGTGA. V lost 4 bases to trimming and J lost 0 bases, with 6 bases between them. CDR3 bases: TGTGCCAGCAGCTCCCAAATGAACACTGAAGCTTTCTTT. This sequence encodes CASSSQMNTEAFF.

The chain employs TRBV30 and TRBJ2-3; 12 positions agree with TRBD2. Germline lookup yields CDR1 GTSNPN and CDR2 SVGIG (reference sequence). Unmatched junction bases numbered 8, after V lost 4 bases and J lost 3 bases. The CDR3 runs 16 residues. The CDR3 DNA reads as TGTGCCTGGACCGCCCGGACTAGCGGGGTAACAGATACGCAGTATTTT. As protein: CAWTARTSGVTDTQYF.

V usage is TRBV6-5 and J usage is TRBJ1-4; the D gene is possibly TRBD1 (5 bases). The V gene's germline CDR1 is MNHEY and CDR2 SVGAGI. This CDR3 region has 13 residues. V lost 5 bases to trimming and J lost 7 bases, with 11 bases between them. The CDR3 loop is CASSRDRGEKLFF. CDR3 nucleotide sequence: TGTGCCAGCAGTAGGGACCGAGGTGAAAAACTGTTTTTT.

The gene calls are TRBV6-6 and TRBJ2-5; the D gene is possibly TRBD2 (5 bases). V dropped 4 bases and J dropped 2 bases, with 17 bases sitting between them. The CDR3 is 16 amino acids. The germline V gene has CDR1 MNHNY and CDR2 SVGAGI (reference sequence). Written as DNA, the CDR3 is TGTGCCAGCAGTTTACGTGACAACCGAGGGCAAGAGACCCAGTACTTC. It codes for CASSLRDNRGQETQYF.

This clone was observed a handful of times. The chain recombines TRBV2 with TRBJ2-2, with D possibly matching TRBD1 (5 bases). CDR3 size: 13 residues. Trimming removed 4 bases at V and 9 bases at J, with 12 bases between. Germline V CDR1 and CDR2: SNHLY, FYNNEI. As DNA, the CDR3 is TGTGCCAGCAGTGCCCTCACAGGTCGGGAGCTGTTTTTT. It codes for CASSALTGRELFF.

The chain combines TRBV28 with TRBJ2-3; D is undetermined. The CDR3 loop spans 13 amino acids. Per the germline V gene, CDR1 is MDHEN and CDR2 is SYDVKM. Trimming stripped 8 bases from V and 0 bases from J, with 9 bases between. The CDR3 loop is CASSGGSTDTQYF. Written as DNA, the CDR3 is TGTGCCAGCTCGGGCGGTAGCACAGATACGCAGTATTTT.